The 3 T cell receptor beta chains below come from one sample, sequenced in a study of blood T cell repertoires in COVID-19. This table comes from immunoSEQ multiplex PCR, and its TCRdb copy is limited to in-frame clones, with some not included. The table includes about 86,000 clones, around 89% detected once. Sequencing was done on a sample of PBMCs or T cells enriched from blood (not recorded which). All receptors derive from a woman aged 45 to 65 with acute COVID-19.

On this clone: Germline and junction disagree at one end, which may indicate a read error. The CDR3 coding sequence is TGTGCCAGCAGCCCCAGGACAGGCCCCTTC. Residues: CASSPRTGPF. V usage is TRBV7-9 and J usage is TRBJ2-7; 7 bases agree with TRBD1. CDR1 and CDR2 from the germline V gene are SEHNR and FQNEAQ (reference sequence). This CDR3 has 10 residues.

The chain links TRBV27 to TRBJ2-7, with D unresolved. Trimming cost V 4 bases and J 3 bases, with 13 bases left between them. CDR1 MNHEY and CDR2 SMNVEV come from the germline V gene (reference sequence). This CDR3 comprises 14 residues. The CDR3 loop is CASSSKRLGYEQYF. The CDR3 nucleotides are TGTGCCAGCAGTTCCAAGAGGCTAGGCTACGAGCAGTACTTC.

This chain links TRBV7-9 with TRBJ1-1, with D unclear. The V end lost 0 bases, the J end lost 5 bases, and 7 bases lay between the germline ends. Germline CDR1 is SEHNR and CDR2 is FQNEAQ (reference sequence). This CDR3 contains 13 residues. The CDR3 region has the DNA TGTGCCAGCAGCTTAGCCGAGGGTACTGAAGCTTTCTTT. As protein: CASSLAEGTEAFF.